The 21 T cell receptor beta chains below all came from one sample that was sequenced in a study of T cell responses to AZD1222 COVID-19 vaccine (dated by TCRdb to about 2021). The label giving this sample's time point can be read as: about 28 days (+/-7) after the second vaccine dose. This specimen's treatment or condition label, per the study, means: meningococcal conjugate vaccine given as trial control. The library came from the immunoSEQ multiplex PCR assay. TCRdb carries this immuneACCESS record with in-frame sequences only. Its versions omit some clonotypes, under half of them owing to an unresolved V gene in the studies checked, with the rest unexplained. In this sample the table shows around 75,000 clones, about 87% of which occur a single time. The ten largest account for about a tenth of the sample. The specimen was peripheral blood, collected 28 days after the second dose of the MenACWY control vaccine. The receptors shown here come from an adult who received the MenACWY meningococcal vaccine as a control.

The chain joins TRBV5-8 to TRBJ2-2; D possibly matches TRBD1 or TRBD2 (5 bases each). Germline CDR1 and CDR2: SGHTS and YDEGEE. There are 15 residues in the CDR3. V was shortened by 4 bases and J by 7 bases, with 17 bases between the two germline ends. This chain's CDR3 is CASSTWDLTGGELFF. DNA of the CDR3: TGTGCCAGCAGCACTTGGGACCTTACGGGCGGGGAGCTGTTTTTT.

The chain recombines TRBV6-6 with TRBJ2-2; 8 nucleotides match TRBD1. CDR3 length equals 15 residues. CDR1 is MNHNY and CDR2 is SVGAGI in the germline V gene (reference sequence). V lost 8 bases and J lost 4; bases outside the gene matches: 9. The CDR3 sequence: CASCGRGLTTGELFF. DNA for the CDR3: TGTGCCAGCTGTGGCAGGGGGCTGACCACCGGGGAGCTGTTTTTT.

The chain employs TRBV19 and TRBJ2-2; D may be TRBD1 (6 bases). Germline-derived CDR1 and CDR2 are LNHDA and SQIVND (reference sequence). Trimming stripped 10 bases from V and 0 bases from J, with 15 bases between. This CDR3 has 15 amino acids. The CDR3 DNA is TGTGCCACCAAGCGACAGGCTGCGAACACCGGGGAGCTGTTTTTT. Its protein product is CATKRQAANTGELFF.

The chain is built from TRBV9 and TRBJ1-3; maybe TRBD1 (6 bases). This CDR3 comprises 15 residues. Germline V lookup: CDR1 SGDLS, CDR2 YYNGEE. The V and J ends lost 0 bases and 4 bases respectively, with 11 bases between them. The CDR3 DNA reads TGTGCCAGCAGCGTAGCGGGGGGCCGAGGAAACACCATATATTTT. Protein product: CASSVAGGRGNTIYF.

This chain connects TRBV28 to TRBJ2-7; D is perhaps TRBD2 (6 bases). Germline values: CDR1 MDHEN, CDR2 SYDVKM. V was trimmed by 1 base and J by 8 bases, leaving 12 bases between them. The CDR3 consists of 13 residues. The CDR3 sequence is CASSLFDGSQQYF. In DNA form, the CDR3 reads TGTGCCAGCAGTTTATTTGACGGGAGCCAGCAGTACTTC.

This chain uses TRBV18 with TRBJ2-3; 9 bases are a match to TRBD2. The junction had 3 bases not matched to a gene; V was cut back by 3 bases and J by 2 bases. The CDR3 totals 15 residues. Germline V gene data show CDR1 as KGHSH and CDR2 as LQKENI. The CDR3 DNA reads as TGTGCCAGCTCACCTGCGGGGGGGATCACAGATACGCAGTATTTT. It specifies CASSPAGGITDTQYF.

This chain joins TRBV30 and TRBJ1-6; 12 bases fit TRBD1. J was trimmed by 0 bases and V by 4 bases; bases with no gene match: 7. This CDR3 contains 18 residues. Germline V gene data show CDR1 as GTSNPN and CDR2 as SVGIG (reference sequence). This CDR3 is CAWKLGQGASSYNSPLHF. The CDR3 DNA follows: TGTGCCTGGAAATTGGGACAGGGGGCCAGCTCCTATAATTCACCCCTCCACTTT.

This clone was counted a single time. J is TRBJ1-2 and V is TRBV3-1 (or the pseudogene TRBV3-2); D possibly corresponds to TRBD1 (5 bases). Germline loops: CDR1 LGHDT, CDR2 YNNKEL (reference sequence). The CDR3 loop spans 14 amino acids. Trimming removed 2 bases at V and 3 bases at J, with 10 bases between. The CDR3 nucleotides read TGTGCCAGCAGCCAAAGGGACGGGGACTATGGCTACACCTTC. Its translation is CASSQRDGDYGYTF.

Written as DNA, the CDR3 is TGTGCCATCAGTGAGTCGACGGGGGCCACCAAAAACATTCAGTACTTC. This translates into CAISESTGATKNIQYF. The V call is TRBV10-3, the J call TRBJ2-4; tentatively, D is TRBD1 or TRBD2 (6 bases each). This CDR3 has 16 residues. The V and J ends lost 0 bases and 2 bases respectively, with 11 bases between them. The germline CDR1 and CDR2 sequences are ENHRY and SYGVKD.

CDR3 protein: CAGRIGDSPLHF. CDR3 bases: TGTGCCGGACGAATTGGGGATTCACCCCTCCACTTT. The gene calls are TRBV6-6 and TRBJ1-6; no reliable D call. Between the trimmed V and J ends, which lost 11 bases and 8 bases, there was a span of 13 bases. Germline assignment: CDR1 MNHNY and CDR2 SVGAGI (reference sequence). The CDR3 has 12 amino acids.

This clone turned up a few times. V usage is TRBV1 and J usage is TRBJ2-2; TRBD2, the table's D call, lacks a check against the DNA. TRBV1 has pseudogene status. The CDR3 spans 17 residues. CDR3 DNA: TGCACCAGCAGCCAAGGCGTGAGCGGGGGGAGCACCGGGGAGCTGTTTTTT. Translation: CTSSQGVSGGSTGELFF.

The V and J genes are TRBV5-4 and TRBJ2-1, with 9 positions matching TRBD1. CDR1 and CDR2 (germline): SGHNT, YYREEE (reference sequence). The CDR3 has 15 amino acids. V lost 4 bases and J lost 2; bases outside the gene matches: 4. CDR3 DNA: TGTGCCAGCAGCCGGGACAGGGCTACCTACAATGAGCAGTTCTTC. Translated, it gives CASSRDRATYNEQFF.

The V call is TRBV4-1, the J call TRBJ1-6; weak D call: TRBD1 (6 bases). The CDR3 is 16 amino acids. Germline lookup yields CDR1 MGHRA and CDR2 YSYEKL. Between the trimmed V and J ends, which lost 0 bases and 7 bases, there was a span of 13 bases. CDR3 sequence: CASSQDGRTANSPLHF. CDR3 in DNA: TGCGCCAGCAGCCAAGATGGAAGGACAGCGAATTCACCCCTCCACTTT.

V and J are TRBV5-1 and TRBJ1-1; no firm D call. V shed 2 bases and J shed 1 base, with 12 bases lying between them. From germline, CDR1 is SGHRS and CDR2 YFSETQ. There are 15 residues in the CDR3. The CDR3 here is CASSLRVGENTEAFF. DNA of the CDR3: TGCGCCAGCAGCTTAAGGGTGGGAGAGAACACTGAAGCTTTCTTT. The entire variable domain, with the rest obtained from reference TRBV5-1 and TRBJ1-1, is as follows: KAGVTQTPRYLIKTRGQQVTLSCSPISGHRSVSWYQQTPGQGLQFLFEYFSETQRNKGNFPGRFSGRQFSNSRSEMNVSTLELGDSALYLCASSLRVGENTEAFFGQGTRLTVV.

This chain joins TRBV5-1 and TRBJ2-2; 10 bases align to TRBD1. Germline trimming cut 4 bases from V and 6 bases from J; bases unmatched to any gene: 6. Germline V gives CDR1 SGHRS, CDR2 YFSETQ. The CDR3 is 15 amino acids. The CDR3 here is CASSPGTGVPGELFF. The CDR3 DNA is TGCGCCAGCAGCCCCGGGACAGGGGTCCCCGGGGAGCTGTTTTTT.

The chain employs TRBV27 and TRBJ2-1; 9 nucleotides agree with TRBD2. The CDR3 contains 15 residues. V gave up 7 bases and J gave up 3 bases; unmatched junction bases: 7. CDR1 is MNHEY and CDR2 is SMNVEV in the germline V gene (reference sequence). In nucleotides, the CDR3 is TGTGCCAGCATCGTTAGCGGGGGACACTACAATGAGCAGTTCTTC. Amino acid sequence: CASIVSGGHYNEQFF.

The chain has TRBV10-3 and TRBJ2-2; D gene unclear. V lost 6 bases and J lost 6, with 14 bases in between. This CDR3 is built from 14 residues. Germline V CDR1 and CDR2: ENHRY, SYGVKD. CDR3 protein: CAISETPSSGELFF. The CDR3 DNA sequence: TGTGCCATCAGCGAGACCCCCTCGTCCGGGGAGCTGTTTTTT.

The J gene is TRBJ1-1, the V gene TRBV25-1; D gene unclear. The V end was cut by 2 bases, the J end by 8 bases, with 12 bases between. The germline gives CDR1 MGHDK, CDR2 SYGVNS. The CDR3 length is 13 residues. As DNA, the CDR3 is TGTGCCAGCAGTGAACCCGGGAAACAAGAAGCTTTCTTT. Protein: CASSEPGKQEAFF.

A remark on this clone: Other DNA sequences in the same sample also yield this CDR3. The V and J genes are TRBV18 and TRBJ1-3, with D perhaps TRBD1 (5 bases). This CDR3 spans 14 amino acids. Germline-derived CDR1 and CDR2 are KGHSH and LQKENI. The V end was cut by 5 bases, the J end by 4 bases, with 12 bases between. CDR3 sequence (DNA): TGTGCCAGCTCAGCCGGGACTGCGGGAAACACCATATATTTT. Translation gives CASSAGTAGNTIYF.

This clone has only one observation. V gene TRBV28 combines with J gene TRBJ1-5; TRBD1 aligns across 9 bases. The ends lost 5 bases at V and 6 bases at J; junction bases unmatched: 8. This CDR3 contains 15 residues. The germline V gene has CDR1 MDHEN and CDR2 SYDVKM. CDR3 loop: CASSRLQGAGQPQHF. Written as DNA, the CDR3 is TGTGCCAGCAGTCGCCTACAGGGGGCGGGTCAGCCCCAGCATTTT. The full variable domain, rest sourced from reference TRBV28 and TRBJ1-5, is DVKVTQSSRYLVKRTGEKVFLECVQDMDHENMFWYRQDPGLGLRLIYFSYDVKMKEKGDIPEGYSVSREKKERFSLILESASTNQTSMYLCASSRLQGAGQPQHFGDGTRLSIL.

The CDR3 bases are TGCAGCGTTGTTTTGGGGACCTTTGGAAACACCATATATTTT. It translates to CSVVLGTFGNTIYF. The chain uses TRBV29-1 and TRBJ1-3, with D perhaps TRBD1 (5 bases). V was shortened by 4 bases and J by 3 bases, with 13 bases between the two germline ends. The CDR3 is 14 amino acids. Germline V lookup: CDR1 SQVTM, CDR2 ANQGSEA. Full variable domain (rest looked up from reference TRBV29-1 and TRBJ1-3): SAVISQKPSRDICQRGTSLTIQCQVDSQVTMMFWYRQQPGQSLTLIATANQGSEATYESGFVIDKFPISRPNLTFSTLTVSNMSPEDSSIYLCSVVLGTFGNTIYFGEGSWLTVV.